The 21 T cell receptor beta chains listed next were all sequenced from one sample in a study of sequential checkpoint blockade in melanoma. Libraries were prepared by immunoSEQ multiplex PCR; TCRdb keeps only in-frame clonotypes and omits some of them. The sample carries under 5,000 clones, around 69% recorded once. The treatment denotes: randomized to nivolumab then ipilimumab (arm A) or the reverse (arm B). The input for sequencing was CD8+ T cells sorted from blood (inferred from file names), taken from a patient given nivolumab and ipilimumab in sequence. The receptors were sampled from a human donor with melanoma.

This clone is large in the sample. This sequence joins TRBV28 and TRBJ1-5; 9 bases agree with TRBD1. There are 16 residues in the CDR3. CDR1 MDHEN and CDR2 SYDVKM come from the germline V gene. The trim removed 9 bases at V and 3 bases at J, leaving 12 bases unmatched. Written as DNA, the CDR3 is TGTGCCAGTTACGACCGGGACAGGGCCCACAATCAGCCCCAGCATTTT. Its translation: CASYDRDRAHNQPQHF.

By share, this clone counts as medium-sized. The V and J genes are TRBV7-9 and TRBJ2-7, with 8 bases aligning to TRBD1. Germline V gene lookup returns CDR1 SEHNR and CDR2 FQNEAQ (reference sequence). The J segment lost 6 bases and the V segment lost 3 bases, leaving 10 bases of the junction unmatched. The CDR3 runs 15 residues. CDR3 nucleotides: TGTGCCAGCAGCTTCCTGACAGGGGAGGTGGGCGAGCAGTACTTC. Its protein product is CASSFLTGEVGEQYF.

The genes are TRBV4-3 and TRBJ1-2; D is unresolved. Per germline, CDR1 LGHNA and CDR2 YSLEER. The V end was cut by 3 bases, the J end by 3 bases, with 14 bases between. The CDR3 extends over 15 amino acids. CDR3 bases: TGCGCCAGCAGCCAGGTTTGGACTGGCGACTATGGCTACACCTTC. This sequence encodes CASSQVWTGDYGYTF.

The CDR3 protein is CASTNAPGQGSGYTF. DNA for the CDR3: TGTGCCAGCACCAATGCCCCAGGACAGGGATCGGGCTACACCTTC. J is TRBJ1-2 and V is TRBV11-2; 8 bases align to TRBD1. The CDR3 has 15 residues. The germline CDR1 and CDR2 sequences are SGHAT and FQNNGV. Unmatched junction bases numbered 15, after V lost 7 bases and J lost 8 bases.

The chain employs TRBV29-1 and TRBJ2-1, with a tentative D call TRBD2 (5 bases). Trimming stripped 3 bases from V and 7 bases from J, with 16 bases between. CDR1 is SQVTM, CDR2 ANQGSEA, per germline. The CDR3 runs to 14 residues. CDR3 coding DNA: TGCAGCGTTGATGGGGAGTTCCACACTAATGAGCAGTTCTTC. Encoded protein: CSVDGEFHTNEQFF.

The chain carries TRBV4-2 and TRBJ2-7, with 10 bases aligning to TRBD2. Germline loops: CDR1 LGHNA, CDR2 YNFKEQ. CDR3 length equals 17 residues. Trimming took 3 bases from V and 1 from J; bases not matched to a gene: 9. CDR3 in amino acids: CASSHPSGTSDSYEQYF. DNA for the CDR3: TGTGCCAGCAGCCACCCCTCCGGGACTAGCGATTCCTACGAGCAGTACTTC.

V and J are TRBV7-8 and TRBJ1-2; D gene unclear. With 2 bases removed from V and 2 bases from J, the gap between germline ends came to 12 bases. Germline CDR1 is SGHVS and CDR2 is FQNEAQ. This CDR3 has 15 amino acids. DNA for the CDR3: TGTGCCAGCAGCTTAAATCCCCTACAGAACTATGGCTACACCTTC. This gives the protein CASSLNPLQNYGYTF.

The DNA for the CDR3 is TGTGCCAGCGCGTCCGGCCTAGCGGACTACAATGAGCAGTTCTTC. It encodes CASASGLADYNEQFF. The J gene is TRBJ2-1, the V gene TRBV2, with 7 bases identical to TRBD2. CDR3 length: 15 residues. V trimming: 8 bases; J trimming: 3 bases; junction bases outside the gene matches: 10. Looked up from germline, CDR1 is SNHLY and CDR2 is FYNNEI.

The chain recombines TRBV4-3 with TRBJ2-7; 8 bases align to TRBD2. Per germline, CDR1 LGHNA and CDR2 YSLEER. This CDR3 has 14 amino acids. The V segment lost 4 bases and the J segment 5 bases; nucleotides outside the gene matches: 7. CDR3 in DNA: TGCGCCAGCAGCCTGGGACTAGGTAGGCACGAGCAGTACTTC. Protein sequence: CASSLGLGRHEQYF.

The chain carries TRBV6-4 and TRBJ2-1; D possibly corresponds to TRBD2 (6 bases). Germline V gene data show CDR1 as MRHNA and CDR2 as SNTAGT. The CDR3 sequence is 14 residues long. The germline V and J ends were trimmed by 7 bases and 2 bases, with 12 bases remaining between them. The CDR3 coding sequence is TGTGCCAGCAAGGGCGGGGACCCCTACAATGAGCAGTTCTTC. Amino acid sequence: CASKGGDPYNEQFF.

The rearrangement uses TRBV27 and TRBJ1-2; TRBD1 agrees at 8 bases. V shed 5 bases and J 4 bases; nucleotides not matched to a gene: 3. This CDR3 spans 13 amino acids. Per germline, CDR1 MNHEY and CDR2 SMNVEV (reference sequence). CDR3 coding DNA: TGTGCCAGCAGTCAGGGGGCGGGCTATGGCTACACCTTC. Its translation is CASSQGAGYGYTF.

On this clone: A far larger clone is one nucleotide away, so this likely arose from a read error. V usage is TRBV7-2 and J usage is TRBJ1-2; TRBD1 agrees at 8 bases. The germline CDR1 and CDR2 sequences are SGHTA and FQGNSA. There are 13 residues in the CDR3. In DNA, the CDR3 is TGCGCCAGCAGCTTGGCAGGGGGCTGGGGCTACACCTTC. It is translated as CASSLAGGWGYTF. Drawing the rest from reference TRBV7-2 and TRBJ1-2, the complete variable domain is GAGVSQSPSNKVTEKGKDVELRCDPISGHTALYWYRQSLGQGLEFLIYFQGNSAPDKSGLPSDRFSAERTGGSVSTLTIQRTQQEDSAVYLCASSLAGGWGYTFGSGTRLTVV.

The count of this clone is one. The chain joins TRBV5-1 to TRBJ2-7; 9 bases line up with TRBD1. Germline trimming cut 1 base from V and 5 bases from J; bases unmatched to any gene: 10. The CDR3 is made up of 16 amino acids. In germline, CDR1 is SGHRS, CDR2 YFSETQ. For the CDR3, the DNA is TGCGCCAGCAGCTTGCCCTGGACAGGGGATTACGACGAGCAGTACTTC. This codes for CASSLPWTGDYDEQYF.

The sample holds one count of this clone. The V and J genes are TRBV5-6 and TRBJ1-3; unclear D gene. The CDR3 consists of 13 residues. The ends were cut back, 4 bases at V and 4 bases at J, with 9 bases in the middle. Germline V gene lookup returns CDR1 SGHDT and CDR2 YYEEEE. CDR3 region: CASSPTVGNTIYF. The DNA for the CDR3 is TGTGCCAGCAGCCCTACGGTGGGAAACACCATATATTTT.

The chain joins TRBV5-8 to TRBJ2-7; 7 bases match TRBD1. The CDR3 consists of 14 residues. Germline CDR1 reads SGHTS; CDR2 reads YDEGEE. V shed 4 bases and J 4 bases; nucleotides not matched to a gene: 8. CDR3 residues: CASSQGDSPYEQYF. Written as DNA, the CDR3 is TGTGCCAGCAGCCAGGGGGATTCCCCGTACGAGCAGTACTTC.

The chain links TRBV9 to TRBJ2-1; 9 bases line up with TRBD2. CDR3 length equals 22 residues. After removal of 5 bases from V and 4 bases from J, the junction contained 28 bases not matched to a gene. Germline V gene lookup returns CDR1 SGDLS and CDR2 YYNGEE. CDR3 in amino acids: CASSHPGPLSGRSRGGYNEQFF. The CDR3 nucleotides read TGTGCCAGCAGTCACCCGGGGCCCCTCAGCGGGAGGTCCCGCGGGGGATACAATGAGCAGTTCTTC.

This chain links TRBV21-1 with TRBJ2-2; no check of the table's D call, TRBD2, against the DNA was made. TRBV21-1 is a documented pseudogene. CDR3 length: 17 residues. The CDR3 protein is CASSPAGGRGHTGELFF. In DNA, the CDR3 is TGTGCCAGCAGCCCCGCGGGGGGGAGGGGGCACACCGGGGAGCTGTTTTTT.

CDR3 amino acids: CASSLGTASYNEQFF. The CDR3 bases are TGTGCCAGCAGCTTAGGGACAGCCTCCTACAATGAGCAGTTCTTC. This rearrangement joins TRBV7-2 to TRBJ2-1; possibly TRBD1 for D (6 bases). CDR3 size: 15 residues. CDR1 is SGHTA and CDR2 is FQGNSA in the germline V gene. With 1 base removed from V and 0 bases from J, the gap between germline ends came to 7 bases.

This clone has only a few counts. The chain joins TRBV7-3 to TRBJ1-3; 9 bases line up with TRBD1. The V gene's germline CDR1 is SGHTA and CDR2 FQGTGA. The V gene end was trimmed by 5 bases and the J gene end by 4 bases; junction bases not matched to a gene: 9. The CDR3 consists of 16 residues. The CDR3 bases are TGTGCCAGCAGCCCTTTTGGGACAGGGATCGGAAACACCATATATTTT. This sequence encodes CASSPFGTGIGNTIYF.

This rearrangement joins TRBV6-4 to TRBJ2-1; 9 bases are shared with TRBD2. The germline CDR1 and CDR2 sequences are MRHNA and SNTAGT. V trimming: 0 bases; J trimming: 6 bases; junction bases outside the gene matches: 3. The CDR3 is made up of 15 amino acids. The CDR3 protein is CASSDSSGGFNEQFF. CDR3 sequence (DNA): TGTGCCAGCAGTGACTCAAGCGGGGGGTTCAATGAGCAGTTCTTC.

The table lists this clone with a few counts. J is TRBJ2-3 and V is TRBV7-8, with 9 bases matching TRBD2. This CDR3 is built from 17 residues. J lost 6 bases, V lost 4 bases, and 14 bases had no gene match. Looked up from germline, CDR1 is SGHVS and CDR2 is FQNEAQ. CDR3 nucleotide sequence: TGTGCCAGCAGCTCCGGGGGCGGGGGGGGCTTTGGGGATACGCAGTATTTT. It codes for CASSSGGGGGFGDTQYF.